These T cell receptor beta chains were read from a single sample in a study of blood T cell repertoires in COVID-19. Here immunoSEQ multiplex PCR was the method, and the copy in TCRdb shows in-frame clones only, minus some. The sample includes approximately 180,000 clones, 80% to 90% of them seen just once. Sequencing was done on a sample of peripheral blood. The receptors were gathered from a man between 60 and 75 years old with acute or convalescent COVID-19. Each CDR3 is given with its conserved first and last residue. Each record gives: D gene, J gene, clone size, V gene, CDR3 protein, CDR3 DNA. A D gene is named only where the DNA matches it firmly. Size is omitted from some rows. Given values are once, few, many or a class for expanded clones.

>.|TRBJ2-7|.|TRBV18
CASSSLRGYEQYF
TGTGCCAGCTCATCCCTCCGGGGATACGAGCAGTACTTC
>.|TRBJ1-1|.|TRBV7-9
CASSLQGSGTEAFF
TGTGCCAGCAGCTTACAGGGAAGTGGCACTGAAGCTTTCTTT
>TRBD2|TRBJ2-7|once|TRBV7-3
CASSPRTSGPYEQYF
TGTGCCAGCAGCCCCCGGACTAGCGGGCCTTACGAGCAGTACTTC
>.|TRBJ1-5|.|TRBV11-2
CASISGEGQPQHF
TGTGCCAGCATCAGTGGGGAGGGACAGCCCCAGCATTTT
>TRBD1|TRBJ2-2|.|TRBV7-6
CASSLSKTGGLVTGELFF
TGTGCCAGCAGCTTATCGAAGACAGGGGGCCTGGTCACCGGGGAGCTGTTTTTT
>.|TRBJ1-6|.|TRBV14
CASSQRQGWGNSPLHF
TGTGCCAGCAGCCAACGGCAGGGGTGGGGTAATTCACCCCTCCACTTT
>.|TRBJ1-1|.|TRBV5-1
CASSYTAGNTEAFF
TGCGCCAGCAGCTACACCGCGGGGAACACTGAAGCTTTCTTT
>TRBD1|TRBJ1-3|.|TRBV12-3/TRBV12-4
CASRPGGRDTIYF
TGTGCCAGCAGGCCAGGGGGTCGGGACACCATATATTTT
>.|TRBJ2-1|.|TRBV7-3
CASSFGGTSYNEQFF
TGTGCCAGCAGCTTCGGAGGGACCTCCTACAATGAGCAGTTCTTC
>TRBD1|TRBJ1-1|.|TRBV5-1
CASSPRTGTNTEAFF
TGCGCCAGCAGCCCACGGACAGGGACGAACACTGAAGCTTTCTTT
>.|TRBJ1-2|.|TRBV3-1/TRBV3-2
CASSHGGQNNYGYTF
TGTGCCAGCAGCCATGGAGGACAGAATAACTATGGCTACACCTTC
>.|TRBJ2-7|once|TRBV28
CASRPVRPQNEQYF
TGTGCCAGCAGGCCGGTCCGTCCCCAAAACGAGCAGTACTTC
>TRBD1|TRBJ2-5|.|TRBV5-4
CASSSATGTGNWETQYF
TGTGCCAGCAGCTCGGCGACCGGGACAGGGAATTGGGAGACCCAGTACTTC
>.|TRBJ1-2|few|TRBV2
CASSDPGMRPYGYTF
TGTGCCAGCAGTGACCCGGGGATGAGACCATATGGCTACACCTTC
>TRBD1|TRBJ2-3|.|TRBV19
CASKSRTGGTDTQYF
TGTGCCAGTAAAAGTAGGACAGGGGGCACAGATACGCAGTATTTT
>TRBD2|TRBJ2-1|once|TRBV19
CASSILAGGPYNEQFF
TGTGCCAGTAGTATTCTAGCGGGAGGGCCTTACAATGAGCAGTTCTTC
>.|TRBJ2-1|.|TRBV6-5
CASSYSRDNEQFF
TGTGCCAGCAGTTACTCGAGGGACAATGAGCAGTTCTTC
>.|TRBJ2-2|.|TRBV10-3
CAISGRATLNTGELFF
TGTGCCATCAGTGGGAGGGCGACCCTGAACACCGGGGAGCTGTTTTTT
>.|TRBJ1-4|.|TRBV5-8
CASSLSGKLFF
TGTGCCAGCAGCTTGTCGGGTAAACTGTTTTTT
>.|TRBJ1-3|.|TRBV10-3
CAISEGQGNTIYF
TGTGCCATCAGTGAGGGACAGGGAAACACCATATATTTT
>.|TRBJ1-6|.|TRBV19
CATGDSNSPLHF
TGTGCCACCGGGGACTCAAATTCACCCCTCCACTTT
>.|TRBJ2-5|once|TRBV4-1
CASSQDQEAGGTRTQYF
TGCGCCAGCAGCCAAGATCAAGAAGCAGGGGGGACTAGGACCCAGTACTTC
>TRBD1|TRBJ1-2|.|TRBV28
CASSPGDSSSYGYTF
TGTGCCAGCAGTCCGGGGGACAGCTCTTCCTATGGCTACACCTTC
>TRBD2|TRBJ2-2|.|TRBV13
CASNGLAGTGELFF
TGTGCCAGCAACGGACTAGCGGGGACCGGGGAGCTGTTTTTT
>.|TRBJ1-1|.|TRBV27
CASRRQGRDTEAFF
TGTGCCAGCAGAAGGCAGGGTCGTGACACTGAAGCTTTCTTT
>.|TRBJ1-2|.|TRBV3-1/TRBV3-2
CASSQVSRISEYGYTF
TGTGCCAGCAGCCAAGTTTCGAGGATTTCGGAATATGGCTACACCTTC
>.|TRBJ2-7|.|TRBV7-2
CASSLEDPLVQYF
TGTGCCAGCAGCTTGGAGGACCCTTTAGTGCAGTACTTC
>.|TRBJ1-2|.|TRBV28
CASSTQGSGYGYTF
TGTGCCAGCAGTACACAGGGTTCGGGCTATGGCTACACCTTC
>.|TRBJ2-1|.|TRBV9
CASSANYNEQFF
TGTGCCAGCAGCGCCAACTACAATGAGCAGTTCTTC
>.|TRBJ2-7|.|TRBV7-3
CASSYGSSYEQYF
TGTGCCAGCAGCTATGGCAGTTCCTACGAGCAGTACTTC
>.|TRBJ1-2|.|TRBV19
CASSHRDGRNYGYTF
TGTGCCAGTAGCCACCGGGACGGGAGGAACTATGGCTACACCTTC
>TRBD2|TRBJ2-2|few|TRBV19
CASSPGRLAGGGTGELFF
TGTGCCAGTAGCCCAGGGAGGCTAGCGGGAGGCGGCACCGGGGAGCTGTTTTTT